These T cell receptor beta chains were read from a single sample in a study of CD8 T cells in Susac syndrome. TCRdb independently ran MiXCR on the immunoSEQ multiplex PCR reads; one entry per CDR3 protein. The repertoire consists of approximately 120,000 distinct CDR3 sequences, with over 85% occurring once and the leading ten covering roughly 0.3%. Material: CD8+ T cells from PBMCs. The receptors originated from a human donor with multiple sclerosis. Both conserved end residues are part of each CDR3. A D gene is named only where the DNA matches it firmly. Not all rows give a size; the values are once, few, many and, for expanded clones, a class.

CDR3nt | CDR3aa | d_gene | j_gene | v_gene | abundance
TGCGCCAGCAGCCAAGATCTCGGATGGGGTGAAGCTTTCTTT | CASSQDLGWGEAFF | . | TRBJ1-1 | TRBV4-1 | .
TGTGCCAGCAGCCTAGGGGTGGGAGCGGGGAACAATGAGCAGTTCTTC | CASSLGVGAGNNEQFF | TRBD2 | TRBJ2-1 | TRBV7-6 | .
TGTGCCACCAGTTCGGGGGGGAATCAGCCCCAGCATTTT | CATSSGGNQPQHF | . | TRBJ1-5 | TRBV24-1 | .
TGTGCCAGCAGTGACCACTTCAGGGGAAGAGAGACCCAGTACTTC | CASSDHFRGRETQYF | . | TRBJ2-5 | TRBV6-6 | .
TGTGCCAGCAGTGAGGAAACAGGGCCAGCCGGGGAGCTGTTTTTT | CASSEETGPAGELFF | . | TRBJ2-2 | TRBV6-1 | .
TGCAGTGCTAGAGTGCGGCAGGGGGCATACTATGGCTACACCTTC | CSARVRQGAYYGYTF | TRBD1 | TRBJ1-2 | TRBV20-1 | .
TGTGCCAGCAGTTTTTCCGGCTACAATGAGCAGTTCTTC | CASSFSGYNEQFF | . | TRBJ2-1 | TRBV12-3/TRBV12-4 | .
TGTGCCAGCAGTGGGCTGCTCAATCAGCCCCAGCATTTT | CASSGLLNQPQHF | . | TRBJ1-5 | TRBV27 | .
TGTGCCAGCAGCCCGCCCCGAGCGGGAGGCTACAATGAGCAGTTCTTC | CASSPPRAGGYNEQFF | TRBD2 | TRBJ2-1 | TRBV3-1 | .
TGTGCCAGCCGGGGCGGGGGTGAAGCTTTCTTT | CASRGGGEAFF | . | TRBJ1-1 | TRBV25-1 | .
TGTGCCAGTAGTATAGGCCCGGGGGCCTACGAGCAGTACTTC | CASSIGPGAYEQYF | . | TRBJ2-7 | TRBV19 | .
TGTGCCACCAGGTGGGGACAGGGTGGTCGAGAGACCCAGTACTTC | CATRWGQGGRETQYF | TRBD1 | TRBJ2-5 | TRBV15 | once
TGTGCCAGCAGCTTGGGCTATCATCAGCCCCAGCATTTT | CASSLGYHQPQHF | . | TRBJ1-5 | TRBV13 | .
TGTGCCAGCAGTTTATCCGGGACGGGTACGCAGTATTTT | CASSLSGTGTQYF | . | TRBJ2-3 | TRBV27 | .
TGTGCCAGCAGTTTATACGTGAACACTGAAGCTTTCTTT | CASSLYVNTEAFF | . | TRBJ1-1 | TRBV12-3/TRBV12-4 | .
TGTGCCAGCACCCGATCCGGGACATCCTACGAGCAGTACTTC | CASTRSGTSYEQYF | . | TRBJ2-7 | TRBV7-9 | .
TGTGCCAGCAGCCGAGATGAGCAGTACTTC | CASSRDEQYF | . | TRBJ2-7 | TRBV13 | .
TGTGCCAGCAGCTCTCCCCGGGCAGGGGGCGGCTATGGCTACACCTTC | CASSSPRAGGGYGYTF | TRBD1 | TRBJ1-2 | TRBV7-9 | .
TGTGCCAGCAGCCAAGAGGCGGCTAGCGGGGGGAGCTCCTACGAGCAGTACTTC | CASSQEAASGGSSYEQYF | TRBD2 | TRBJ2-7 | TRBV4-2 | .
TGTGCCACCAGCGCCCGGGACAGCTCCTACGAGCAGTACTTC | CATSARDSSYEQYF | TRBD1 | TRBJ2-7 | TRBV24-1 | .
TGTGCCAGCAGTCAAGGGACAGGGGGCGGGAATGAGCAGTTCTTC | CASSQGTGGGNEQFF | TRBD1 | TRBJ2-1 | TRBV6-4 | .
TGCGCCAGCAGTCTAGTAGGAGTGAACACTGAAGCTTTCTTT | CASSLVGVNTEAFF | . | TRBJ1-1 | TRBV5-1 | .
TGTGCCAGCAGCCTCCAGGCGGCAGGGGCGGACATTCAGTACTTC | CASSLQAAGADIQYF | . | TRBJ2-4 | TRBV14 | .
TGTGCTACGAACAGGATCGCAGGGACCCAGTACTTC | CATNRIAGTQYF | . | TRBJ2-5 | TRBV12-3/TRBV12-4 | .
TGCAGCGTAGAAGGACAGGGGGTTGCAGATACGCAGTATTTT | CSVEGQGVADTQYF | TRBD1 | TRBJ2-3 | TRBV29-1 | .
TGCAGCGTTGAAGCGGGCACCGGCTACACCTTC | CSVEAGTGYTF | . | TRBJ1-2 | TRBV29-1 | .
TGCGCCAGCAGCCAAGATACAGTAAAGGCGGCCAAAAACATTCAGTACTTC | CASSQDTVKAAKNIQYF | . | TRBJ2-4 | TRBV4-1 | .
TGTGCCACCACAGGGAGCCTCACAGATACGCAGTATTTT | CATTGSLTDTQYF | . | TRBJ2-3 | TRBV27 | .
TGTGCCAGCATCGGCGGTGAGACCCAGTACTTC | CASIGGETQYF | . | TRBJ2-5 | TRBV6-6 | once
TGTGCCAGCAGTTTATTAACAGCCGATCCCTACGAGCAGTACTTC | CASSLLTADPYEQYF | . | TRBJ2-7 | TRBV12-3/TRBV12-4 | .
TGTGCCAGTAGTATAGGGCCGGGCACTGAAGCTTTCTTT | CASSIGPGTEAFF | . | TRBJ1-1 | TRBV19 | .
TGTGCCAGCAGCCAAGGACAGGCCTTCCGTGGCTACACCTTC | CASSQGQAFRGYTF | TRBD1 | TRBJ1-2 | TRBV7-9 | .
TGTGCCAGCAGTTCTATCGGGGGGGCCAATGGGGATACGCAGTATTTT | CASSSIGGANGDTQYF | TRBD2 | TRBJ2-3 | TRBV28 | .
TGTGCCAGCACCCAACGGTCGGCGGGAGGAGGGTACAATGAGCAGTTCTTC | CASTQRSAGGGYNEQFF | TRBD2 | TRBJ2-1 | TRBV3-1 | .
TGTGCCAGCAGTCTCAGGGGGCTCGTTACCTACGAGCAGTACTTC | CASSLRGLVTYEQYF | TRBD1 | TRBJ2-7 | TRBV28 | .
TGTGCTAGTGGTTCCCCGCTCCAGACCGGGAATTACGAGCAGTACTTC | CASGSPLQTGNYEQYF | . | TRBJ2-7 | TRBV12-5 | .
TGTGCCATCAGTAAAGGGGATGGAGAGACCCAGTACTTC | CAISKGDGETQYF | . | TRBJ2-5 | TRBV10-3 | .
TGTGCCAGCTCACTTCAAGCGGGACGACCTAGGGGGTCCTACGAGCAGTACTTC | CASSLQAGRPRGSYEQYF | . | TRBJ2-7 | TRBV18 | .
TGTGCCACCAGCAGGGAACTAGAATACAATGAGCAGTTCTTC | CATSRELEYNEQFF | . | TRBJ2-1 | TRBV15 | .
TGCAGTGCTACCACGACAGGGGTCTCGGGCTATGGCTACACCTTC | CSATTTGVSGYGYTF | TRBD1 | TRBJ1-2 | TRBV20-1 | .
TGCGCCAGCACCTCGGGCGACAGGGAGAGGAACACTGAAGCTTTCTTT | CASTSGDRERNTEAFF | TRBD1 | TRBJ1-1 | TRBV5-1 | .